This is a list of T cell receptor beta chains from one sample in a study of cytomegalovirus exposure and HLA in healthy donors. Repertoires were generated with immunoSEQ multiplex PCR, while TCRdb's copy carries only in-frame clones and drops some. Among under 200,000 clones listed, 91% were seen once. The sample comprised PBMCs. These receptors originate from a woman between 18 and 29 years old in good health and CMV-seropositive. The conserved cysteine and the conserved F or W are not part of the CDR3 here. Some rows mark clone size as missing; the rest say once, few, many or name a class of expanded clone.

V gene	J gene	clone size	CDR3 protein
TRBV2	TRBJ2-7	NA	ASSGDRVSYEQY
TRBV18	TRBJ2-2	NA	ASSPRRRLADNTGELF
TRBV14	TRBJ2-7	many	ASSQSPGGRQY
TRBV5-4	TRBJ1-1	NA	ASSLGRVLRDTEAF
TRBV11-2	TRBJ2-7	NA	ASSLLRDEQY
TRBV5-5	TRBJ1-5	NA	ASSSDPGGNQPQH
TRBV6-1	TRBJ2-6	NA	ASSEGHPLSGANVLT
TRBV15	TRBJ2-1	NA	ATSRLAGAYNEQF
TRBV30	TRBJ2-1	NA	AWRIGQGAKDEQF
TRBV30	TRBJ2-1	NA	AWIMGSSYNEQF
TRBV7-2	TRBJ2-5	NA	ASSSTGSVGTQY
TRBV9	TRBJ1-2	NA	ASSGPRVGQGAGGYT
TRBV9	TRBJ2-7	NA	ASRKAAKSALPSYEQY
TRBV7-9	TRBJ1-1	NA	ASSPPGQGAVWNTEAF